This T cell receptor beta chain derives from a study of cytomegalovirus exposure and HLA in healthy donors. Concerning this clone: What it recognizes is unknown.

PCR involved 60 Vbeta and 13 Jbeta primers. TCRdb's copy holds only in-frame clones and misses some; the assay was immunoSEQ multiplex PCR. The table shows approximately 61,000 clones, with around 82% occurring only once. There are 15 residues in the CDR3. Germline V CDR1 and CDR2: SGHTA, FQGNSA. The ends were cut back, 2 bases at V and 7 bases at J, with 14 bases in the middle. Study results and limitations: In a later analysis, V- and J-gene trimming of beta chains associated with a DCLRE1C missense variant, replicated independently. 16,951 TCR beta sequences were associated with HLA alleles at 0.05 false discovery rate in a later analysis. Among immune exposure information, only CMV serostatus was available. Cytomegalovirus-associated TCR beta chains were listed, numbering some 180.

Sequencing used PBMCs. V is TRBV7-2 and J is TRBJ1-4; no clear D. The sequence came from a young man in good health and CMV-seropositive. The CDR3 DNA reads TGTGCCAGCAGCTTATCCCGGCAGGTCGGTGAAAAACTGTTTTTT. This codes for CASSLSRQVGEKLFF.